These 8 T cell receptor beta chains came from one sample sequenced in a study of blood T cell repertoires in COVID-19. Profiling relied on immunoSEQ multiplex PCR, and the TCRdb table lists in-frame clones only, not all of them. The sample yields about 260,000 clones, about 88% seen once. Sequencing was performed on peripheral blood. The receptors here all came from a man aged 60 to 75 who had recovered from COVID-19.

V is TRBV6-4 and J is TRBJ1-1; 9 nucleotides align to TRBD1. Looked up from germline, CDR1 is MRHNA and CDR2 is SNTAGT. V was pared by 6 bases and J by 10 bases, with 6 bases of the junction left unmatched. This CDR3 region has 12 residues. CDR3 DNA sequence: TGTGCCAGCAGGCCATCACAGGGGGCAGCTTTCTTT. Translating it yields CASRPSQGAAFF.

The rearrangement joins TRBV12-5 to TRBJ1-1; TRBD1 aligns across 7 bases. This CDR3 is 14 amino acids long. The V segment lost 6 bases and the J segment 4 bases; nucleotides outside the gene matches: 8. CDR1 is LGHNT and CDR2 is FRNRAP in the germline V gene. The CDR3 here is CASGQRQGGTEAFF. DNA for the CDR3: TGTGCTAGTGGCCAGCGACAGGGAGGCACTGAAGCTTTCTTT.

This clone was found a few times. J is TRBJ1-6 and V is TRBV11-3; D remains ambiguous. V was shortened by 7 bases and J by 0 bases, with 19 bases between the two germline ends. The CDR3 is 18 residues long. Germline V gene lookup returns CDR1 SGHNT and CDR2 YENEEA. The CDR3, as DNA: TGTGCCAGCATCAACACGGCTTTGACTAGCTCCTATAATTCACCCCTCCACTTT. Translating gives CASINTALTSSYNSPLHF. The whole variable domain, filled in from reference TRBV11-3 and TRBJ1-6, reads EAGVVQSPRYKIIEKKQPVAFWCNPISGHNTLYWYLQNLGQGPELLIRYENEEAVDDSQLPKDRFSAERLKGVDSTLKIQPAELGDSAVYLCASINTALTSSYNSPLHFGNGTRLTVT.

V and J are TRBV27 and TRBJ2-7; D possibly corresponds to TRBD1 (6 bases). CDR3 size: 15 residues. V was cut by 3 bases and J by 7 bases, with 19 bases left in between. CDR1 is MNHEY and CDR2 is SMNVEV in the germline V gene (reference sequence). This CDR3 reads CASSFSQGLVGEQYF. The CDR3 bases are TGTGCCAGCAGTTTTTCACAGGGCTTGGTGGGGGAGCAGTACTTC.

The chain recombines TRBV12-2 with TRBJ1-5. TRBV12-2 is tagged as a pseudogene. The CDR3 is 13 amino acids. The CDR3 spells CASRLDRNQPQHF. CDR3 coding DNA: TGTGCAAGTCGCTTAGATCGGAATCAGCCCCAGCATTTT.

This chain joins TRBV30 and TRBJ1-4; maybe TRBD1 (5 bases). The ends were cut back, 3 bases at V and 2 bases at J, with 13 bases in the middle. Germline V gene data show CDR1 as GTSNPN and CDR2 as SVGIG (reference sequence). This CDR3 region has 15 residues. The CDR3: CAWSLGGRTNEKLFF. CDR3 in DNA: TGTGCCTGGAGCCTGGGGGGGAGGACTAATGAAAAACTGTTTTTT.

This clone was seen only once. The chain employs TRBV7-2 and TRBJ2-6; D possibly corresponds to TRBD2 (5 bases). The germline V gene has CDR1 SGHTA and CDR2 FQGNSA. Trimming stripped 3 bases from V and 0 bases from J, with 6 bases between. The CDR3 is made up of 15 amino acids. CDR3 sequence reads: CASSFAGSGANVLTF. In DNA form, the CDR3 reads TGTGCCAGCAGCTTTGCGGGCTCTGGGGCCAACGTCCTGACTTTC.

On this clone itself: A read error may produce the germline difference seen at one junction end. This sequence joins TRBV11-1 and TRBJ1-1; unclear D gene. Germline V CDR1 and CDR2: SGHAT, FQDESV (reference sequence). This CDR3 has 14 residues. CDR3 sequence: CASRLASVNTEAFF. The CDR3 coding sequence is TGTGCCAGCAGATTAGCTTCTGTGAACACTGAAGCTTTCTTT.